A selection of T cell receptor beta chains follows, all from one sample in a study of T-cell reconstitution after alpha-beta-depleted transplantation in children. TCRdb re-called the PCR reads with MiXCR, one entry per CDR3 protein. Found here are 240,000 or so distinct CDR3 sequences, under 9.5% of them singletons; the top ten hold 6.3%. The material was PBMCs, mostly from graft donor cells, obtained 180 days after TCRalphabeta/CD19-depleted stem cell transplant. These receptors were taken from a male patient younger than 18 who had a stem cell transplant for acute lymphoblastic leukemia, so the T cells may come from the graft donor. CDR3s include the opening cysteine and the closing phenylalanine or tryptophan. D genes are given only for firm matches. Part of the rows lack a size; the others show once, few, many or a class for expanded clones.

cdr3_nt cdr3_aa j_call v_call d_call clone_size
TGTGCCAGCTCACCATCGGGGGTTAGCAATCAGCCCCAGCATTTT CASSPSGVSNQPQHF TRBJ1-5 TRBV18 - -
TGTGCCAGCAGCGGGGACTCGGAAATTAGGGATACGCAGTATTTT CASSGDSEIRDTQYF TRBJ2-3 TRBV2 - few
TGTGCCAGCAGTTTAAACAGGGTCCTTTATGGCTACACCTTC CASSLNRVLYGYTF TRBJ1-2 TRBV12-3/TRBV12-4 - -
TGTGCCAGCAGCTTCGTGACGATACAGGGGAAGGTGAACACTGAAGCTTTCTTT CASSFVTIQGKVNTEAFF TRBJ1-1 TRBV7-6 TRBD1 many
TGTGCCAGCAGTGACCCCAGGGAAACCGCCTACGAGCAGTACTTC CASSDPRETAYEQYF TRBJ2-7 TRBV2 - many
TGTGCCAGCATCCTGAGGGACACAGATACGCAGTATTTT CASILRDTDTQYF TRBJ2-3 TRBV12-3/TRBV12-4 - many
TGTGCCAGCAGCCGTCGGGGTTGGGGATTTAATCAGCAGTTCTTC CASSRRGWGFNQQFF TRBJ2-1 TRBV21-1 - many
TGTGCCAGCAGGACAGGGGCCAGACGGAGCTCCTACAATGAGCAGTTCTTC CASRTGARRSSYNEQFF TRBJ2-1 TRBV12-3/TRBV12-4 TRBD1 many
TGCAGTGCTAGACCCTCGATAGAAAAACTGTTTTTT CSARPSIEKLFF TRBJ1-4 TRBV20-1 - many
TGTGCCAGCAGCTTAGTAGGGGACGGCTACACCTTC CASSLVGDGYTF TRBJ1-2 TRBV7-9 - many
TGTGCCACCTGCCAAGCGGGGTTAGACGAGCAGTACTTC CATCQAGLDEQYF TRBJ2-7 TRBV7-4 TRBD2 -
TGTGCCAGCAGCTTTACCTCCGGGACAGGGTCTTACGAGCAGTACTTC CASSFTSGTGSYEQYF TRBJ2-7 TRBV5-5 TRBD1 many
TGTGCCAGCTCGCCCGACGGGGCCCTAGGGCCCCAGCATTTT CASSPDGALGPQHF TRBJ1-5 TRBV18 - many
TGCAGTGCTAGAGATGGGGGGTCTGGAAACACCATATATTTT CSARDGGSGNTIYF TRBJ1-3 TRBV20-1 - many
TGCGCCAGCAGCCAAAGGGATGGCAGGGTAGGAGAAAAACTGTTTTTT CASSQRDGRVGEKLFF TRBJ1-4 TRBV4-3 - many
TGTGCCAGCAGCTTGGAGCGCGAGCAGTACTTC CASSLEREQYF TRBJ2-7 TRBV5-6 - many
TGTGCCAGCAGCCCGACTACTTTCCCGCCGGATACGCAGTATTTT CASSPTTFPPDTQYF TRBJ2-3 TRBV5-6 - many
TGTGCCAGCAGCTTTTCGGGTCTGAGTGAGCAGTTCTTC CASSFSGLSEQFF TRBJ2-1 TRBV7-3 - many
TGTGCCAGCAGTTTGCGGTTTGCAAACTATGGCTACACCTTC CASSLRFANYGYTF TRBJ1-2 TRBV12-3/TRBV12-4 - many
TGTGCCAGCAGCGCCGCCGGGACACCGAGGGAGACCCAGTACTTC CASSAAGTPRETQYF TRBJ2-5 TRBV9 - many
TGTGCCAGCAGTTACTCGAAAGGCGGGGGGGCCGGTGAGCAGTTCTTC CASSYSKGGGAGEQFF TRBJ2-1 TRBV6-5 TRBD2 many
TGTGCCAGCAGCTGGTTACAGAGCTCCTACAATGAGCAGTTCTTC CASSWLQSSYNEQFF TRBJ2-1 TRBV5-5 - many
TGTGCCAGCAGAATACGCGGGGGACAAGAGACCCAGTACTTC CASRIRGGQETQYF TRBJ2-5 TRBV6-1 TRBD2 many
TGTGCCAGCGATAGCCTCAGGGGGCGGGGTGAGACCCAGTACTTC CASDSLRGRGETQYF TRBJ2-5 TRBV6-1 TRBD1 many
TGTGCCAGCAGCTTAGAGATGGGGTCGCTGAACTATGGCTACACCTTC CASSLEMGSLNYGYTF TRBJ1-2 TRBV7-9 - many
TGCGCCAGCAGCGGGACAGGGGCCTTCAAAAACATTCAGTACTTC CASSGTGAFKNIQYF TRBJ2-4 TRBV5-1 TRBD1 many
TGCGCCAGCAGCCAAGATCCCGGGACAGGGATCTACGAGCAGTACTTC CASSQDPGTGIYEQYF TRBJ2-7 TRBV4-1 TRBD1 many
TGCAGTGCTAGCTTAGGCGGGCGGGGGCCTAGCACAGATACGCAGTATTTT CSASLGGRGPSTDTQYF TRBJ2-3 TRBV20-1 - many
TGTGCTAGTGGCCTCCTCCGGGACAGAGGCTCCGTTACGCAGTATTTT CASGLLRDRGSVTQYF TRBJ2-3 TRBV12-5 TRBD1 many
TGCAGCGTTTGCAGGAGTTGGGGTGAAAAACTGTTTTTT CSVCRSWGEKLFF TRBJ1-4 TRBV29-1 - many
TGTGCCAGCCGCGCGACAGGGCCATCCTACAATGAGCAGTTCTTC CASRATGPSYNEQFF TRBJ2-1 TRBV21-1 - many
TGCGCCAGTAACAACGCCGGGACTAGCCTCAATGAGCAGTTCTTC CASNNAGTSLNEQFF TRBJ2-1 TRBV5-1 TRBD2 many
TGTGCGGGACAGGGACTGACCGGGGAGCTGTTTTTT CAGQGLTGELFF TRBJ2-2 TRBV18 TRBD1 few
TGCAGTGCTAGGCAGGGACAAGAGACCCAGTACTTC CSARQGQETQYF TRBJ2-5 TRBV20-1 - few
TGTGCCAGCAGCTTAACTCGGCTGGGAAATTACGAGCAGTACTTC CASSLTRLGNYEQYF TRBJ2-7 TRBV7-3 - -
TGTGCCAGCAGCGTAAGGTCTACTACGGGAGAGACCCAGTACTTC CASSVRSTTGETQYF TRBJ2-5 TRBV9 - many
TGCGCCAGCAGCGTCGGGACAGCCAGCTCTGGAAACACCATATATTTT CASSVGTASSGNTIYF TRBJ1-3 TRBV5-1 TRBD1 many
TGTGCCAGCAAAAGTTTCCCGGGGGGGGCGGCCTACGAGCAGTACTTC CASKSFPGGAAYEQYF TRBJ2-7 TRBV27 TRBD2 -
TGTGCCAGCAGTTTTGGCGGACAGGGGAATAATCAGCCCCAGCATTTT CASSFGGQGNNQPQHF TRBJ1-5 TRBV12-3/TRBV12-4 TRBD1 many
TGCGCCAGCAGCTTGGACTCCACCCCAGATACGCAGTATTTT CASSLDSTPDTQYF TRBJ2-3 TRBV5-1 - many
TGTGCCAGCAGCCACCGAGCGGGGGCGGGAGGAGGGGGCCAGTACTTC CASSHRAGAGGGGQYF TRBJ2-5 TRBV3-1 TRBD2 many
TGCAGTGCCAAAGGGTGGCTAGGCGCCACTGATACGCAGTATTTT CSAKGWLGATDTQYF TRBJ2-3 TRBV20-1 - many
TGTGCCAGCAGTCCGTGGACTAGCGGGAGCGGACACGAGCAGTACTTC CASSPWTSGSGHEQYF TRBJ2-7 TRBV28 TRBD2 many
TGCGCCAGCACCCAAGCCGGGGGAGATACGCAGTATTTT CASTQAGGDTQYF TRBJ2-3 TRBV10-2 - many
TGTGCCAGCAGCCAAGATTTAGCTTTTACGAACACCGGGGAGCTGTTTTTT CASSQDLAFTNTGELFF TRBJ2-2 TRBV3-1 - many
TGTGCCAGCAGGTCCGGGTCCAGTCGCAGTCAGCCCCAGCATTTT CASRSGSSRSQPQHF TRBJ1-5 TRBV7-2 - -
TGCAGTGCTAGACACTTCGAGGGCGGGGAGCTGTTTTTT CSARHFEGGELFF TRBJ2-2 TRBV20-1 - -
TGCGCCAGCAGCTTAAAGGGACAGCCATACTACGAGCAGTACTTC CASSLKGQPYYEQYF TRBJ2-7 TRBV5-1 TRBD1 many
TGTGCCAGCAGCTTACCGCCGGCCAGCATTTACAATGAGCAGTTCTTC CASSLPPASIYNEQFF TRBJ2-1 TRBV7-6 - many
TGCAGCGCCCCTAGCTACAATGAGCAGTTCTTC CSAPSYNEQFF TRBJ2-1 TRBV29-1 - many
TGTGCCAGCAGTCCGTACCAAGAGACCCAGTACTTC CASSPYQETQYF TRBJ2-5 TRBV2 - many
TGCAGTGCTAGAGAGGCACTTACTACGGTGGGGGGCTACACCTTC CSAREALTTVGGYTF TRBJ1-2 TRBV20-1 - few